There are many counts of the clone carrying this T cell receptor (beta chain). Its cognate antigen is unknown. The record originates from a study of T cells in Graves' hyperthyroidism and ophthalmopathy. Looking at the study overall: It was at initial diagnosis, before any treatment, that peripheral blood was collected.

Uncontrolled infection, other autoimmune disease, pregnancy or lactation excluded patients. Regarding the study as a whole: Stable hyperthyroidism and ophthalmopathy were separated using 13 V-J signatures. Blood also showed most of the thyroid clonotypes that were expanded above 0.001.

V was pared by 5 bases and J by 2 bases, with 4 bases of the junction left unmatched. The CDR3 has 14 amino acids. Germline CDR1 SGHAT, CDR2 FQNNGV. TCR beta CDR3 sequences were amplified from RNA transcripts. During a first-round RT-PCR of the TCR CDR3, the HTBI primer set was used. TCRdb recomputed calls from the multiplex PCR reads with MiXCR, one row per CDR3 protein. The sample includes approximately 640,000 distinct CDR3 sequences, 15% to 20% of them seen just once. Sample: blood. The source of this sequence is a man aged 50-60 years with Graves' hyperthyroidism. The chain employs TRBV11-2 and TRBJ2-7, with 9 bases identical to TRBD2. The CDR3 DNA reads TGTGCCAGCAGCCGGGAGCGGGGGGCCTACGAGCAGTACTTC. Translation: CASSRERGAYEQYF.